Shown below are 25 T cell receptor beta chains from a single sample sequenced in a study of cytomegalovirus exposure and HLA in healthy donors. Clones were read by immunoSEQ multiplex PCR, and TCRdb kept only the in-frame ones, dropping some. The repertoire holds 80,000 to 100,000 clones, with 87% as singletons. Sequencing was performed on PBMCs. The receptor source for this set is a man in his late teens or twenties in good health and CMV-seropositive.

The CDR3 reads CASSEQENTGELFF. The CDR3 DNA follows: TGTGCCAGCAGTGAACAGGAGAACACCGGGGAGCTGTTTTTT. The chain employs TRBV25-1 and TRBJ2-2; D is ambiguous. Germline loops: CDR1 MGHDK, CDR2 SYGVNS. The V gene lost 2 bases and the J gene lost 1 base, with 5 bases spanning the gap. CDR3 length: 14 residues.

V is TRBV10-1 and J is TRBJ2-5; perhaps TRBD1 as D (6 bases). CDR1 is WNHNN and CDR2 is SYGVQD in the germline V gene (reference sequence). The CDR3 length is 24 residues. V shed 0 bases and J shed 1 base, with 36 bases lying between them. CDR3 coding DNA: TGCGCCAGCAGTGAGTCGTTCTCTCAAGGGGGATCACTAGAGGACAGTTCCCTCCAAGAGACCCAGTACTTC. Translating it yields CASSESFSQGGSLEDSSLQETQYF.

This clone showed up just once. V usage is TRBV27 and J usage is TRBJ2-7, with a weak D call TRBD1 (7 bases). V was trimmed by 5 bases and J by 6 bases, leaving 11 bases between them. Germline CDR1 and CDR2: MNHEY and SMNVEV (reference sequence). The CDR3 extends over 12 amino acids. The CDR3 region is CASSQGGSEQYF. The CDR3 bases are TGTGCCAGCAGTCAGGGGGGAAGCGAGCAGTACTTC.

This clone was observed once. The chain has TRBV19 and TRBJ2-2, with D perhaps matching TRBD2 (6 bases). CDR3 length: 13 residues. V was pared by 5 bases and J by 7 bases, with 11 bases between. The germline CDR1 and CDR2 sequences are LNHDA and SQIVND (reference sequence). Written as DNA, the CDR3 is TGTGCCAGTAGTTTCCAGGGACTCGGGGAGCTGTTTTTT. This translates into CASSFQGLGELFF.

The chain is built from TRBV28 and TRBJ1-5, with a tentative D call TRBD1 (6 bases). V was trimmed by 6 bases and J by 4 bases, leaving 16 bases between them. Germline V gene sequence: CDR1 MDHEN, CDR2 SYDVKM. There are 15 residues in the CDR3. CDR3 loop: CASRNNQGKNQPQHF. DNA of the CDR3: TGTGCCAGCAGGAACAACCAGGGGAAAAATCAGCCCCAGCATTTT.

The chain joins TRBV12-5 to TRBJ2-7; 8 bases are shared with TRBD1. Trimming took 3 bases from V and 3 from J; bases not matched to a gene: 4. CDR1 is LGHNT and CDR2 is FRNRAP in the germline V gene. The CDR3 runs 14 residues. CDR3 in amino acids: CASGFGQGGYEQYF. The DNA of the CDR3 is TGTGCTAGTGGTTTTGGACAGGGAGGCTACGAGCAGTACTTC. The variable domain in full, with the rest retrieved from reference TRBV12-5 and TRBJ2-7, is DARVTQTPRHKVTEMGQEVTMRCQPILGHNTVFWYRQTMMQGLELLAYFRNRAPLDDSGMPKDRFSAEMPDATLATLKIQPSEPRDSAVYFCASGFGQGGYEQYFGPGTRLTVT.

This chain joins TRBV7-3 and TRBJ2-1; 9 bases map to TRBD2. V shed 5 bases and J 8 bases; nucleotides not matched to a gene: 7. The length of the CDR3 is 14 residues. From germline, CDR1 is SGHTA and CDR2 FQGTGA. CDR3 sequence (DNA): TGTGCCAGCAGCCCCCTCGGCGGGGGGGATGAGCAGTTCTTC. Translating gives CASSPLGGGDEQFF.

The chain uses TRBV15 and TRBJ2-7; maybe TRBD2 (6 bases). The V and J ends lost 0 bases and 2 bases respectively, with 8 bases between them. Germline CDR1 reads LNHNV; CDR2 reads YYDKDF (reference sequence). The CDR3 runs to 14 residues. In nucleotides, the CDR3 is TGTGCCACCAGCAGAGATACGGGGGCCTACGAGCAGTACTTC. Its translation is CATSRDTGAYEQYF.

The gene calls are TRBV7-2 and TRBJ2-1; 10 bases align to TRBD2. J gave up 9 bases and V 1 base, and 3 bases lay outside the gene matches. The CDR3 is 14 amino acids. Germline V gene lookup returns CDR1 SGHTA and CDR2 FQGNSA. CDR3 residues: CASSLVLAGVEQFF. CDR3 sequence (DNA): TGTGCCAGCAGCTTAGTCCTAGCGGGAGTTGAGCAGTTCTTC.

The CDR3 sequence is CASSIPGGTSNQPQHF. In DNA, the CDR3 is TGTGCCAGTAGTATCCCCGGGGGGACTAGCAATCAGCCCCAGCATTTT. The rearrangement links TRBV19 to TRBJ1-5; possible D gene TRBD1, 5 bases. This CDR3 is 16 amino acids long. Germline loops: CDR1 LNHDA, CDR2 SQIVND (reference sequence). Trimming cost V 3 bases and J 0 bases, with 12 bases left between them.

This chain links TRBV6-1 with TRBJ1-5, with 7 bases fitting TRBD1. Germline trimming cut 11 bases from V and 3 bases from J; bases unmatched to any gene: 13. The CDR3 extends over 15 amino acids. CDR1 and CDR2 (germline): MNHNS, SASEGT. The CDR3 reads CASRKIGTVNQPQHF. In DNA, the CDR3 is TGTGCCTCTAGAAAAATTGGGACAGTCAATCAGCCCCAGCATTTT.

The chain is built from TRBV5-6 and TRBJ1-3, with D maybe TRBD1 (6 bases). The germline V gene encodes CDR1 SGHDT and CDR2 YYEEEE. This CDR3 comprises 14 residues. Trimming took off 2 bases at V and 4 bases at J, with 10 bases between the two ends. The chain's CDR3 is CASSFYRAGNTIYF. The CDR3, as DNA: TGTGCCAGCAGCTTCTACAGGGCAGGAAACACCATATATTTT.

The V call is TRBV15, the J call TRBJ2-1, with 14 nucleotides matching TRBD2. This CDR3 is built from 20 residues. The ends lost 1 base at V and 7 bases at J; junction bases unmatched: 15. Germline V gene sequence: CDR1 LNHNV, CDR2 YYDKDF (reference sequence). The CDR3 coding sequence is TGTGCCACCAGCAGAGGAGGGACTAGCGGGAGATCGGATCTTGCTAATGAGCAGTTCTTC. Translating it yields CATSRGGTSGRSDLANEQFF.

This clone was seen a handful of times. This chain links TRBV13 with TRBJ2-1, with 9 bases lining up with TRBD2. Losses at the gene ends were 5 bases for V and 9 bases for J; bases not matched to a gene: 8. The germline V gene encodes CDR1 PRHDT and CDR2 FYEKMQ (reference sequence). There are 14 residues in the CDR3. CDR3 in DNA: TGTGCCAGCAGCCCCCAAGGACTAGCGTTTGAGCAGTTCTTC. Protein sequence: CASSPQGLAFEQFF.

This chain joins TRBV28 and TRBJ2-5; 10 bases agree with TRBD2. The CDR3 totals 14 residues. V shed 5 bases and J 5 bases; nucleotides not matched to a gene: 5. Germline assignment: CDR1 MDHEN and CDR2 SYDVKM. CDR3 loop: CASSLGTSAETQYF. CDR3 coding DNA: TGTGCCAGCAGTCTCGGGACTAGCGCCGAGACCCAGTACTTC.

This clone has only a few counts. This sequence joins TRBV7-9 and TRBJ1-2, with D maybe TRBD1 (5 bases). Trimming removed 5 bases at V and 8 bases at J, with 12 bases between. In germline, CDR1 is SEHNR, CDR2 FQNEAQ (reference sequence). The CDR3 has 12 amino acids. CDR3 sequence (DNA): TGTGCCAGCAGCCCGACAGTACCCGGCTACACCTTC. Translated: CASSPTVPGYTF.

The gene calls are TRBV13 and TRBJ1-1; D is ambiguous. This CDR3 contains 13 residues. V was cut by 1 base and J by 0 bases, with 3 bases left in between. Germline V lookup: CDR1 PRHDT, CDR2 FYEKMQ (reference sequence). The CDR3 is CASSLAMNTEAFF. The CDR3 DNA reads TGTGCCAGCAGCTTAGCTATGAACACTGAAGCTTTCTTT. Filled out from reference TRBV13 and TRBJ1-1, the complete variable domain reads AAGVIQSPRHLIKEKRETATLKCYPIPRHDTVYWYQQGPGQDPQFLISFYEKMQSDKGSIPDRFSAQQFSDYHSELNMSSLELGDSALYFCASSLAMNTEAFFGQGTRLTVV.

The gene calls are TRBV9 and TRBJ1-4; possibly TRBD1 for D (6 bases). The V gene's germline CDR1 is SGDLS and CDR2 YYNGEE. Trimming took 0 bases from V and 5 from J, leaving 17 bases between them. The CDR3 runs 17 residues. The DNA for the CDR3 is TGTGCCAGCAGCGTAGAGGCAGGGGTCACCGTAAATGAAAAACTGTTTTTT. Translation gives CASSVEAGVTVNEKLFF.

This clone was seen only once. V usage is TRBV6-6 and J usage is TRBJ2-5, with 7 positions matching TRBD1. V shed 4 bases, J shed 3 bases, and the junction held 2 bases outside the gene matches. Per the germline V gene, CDR1 is MNHNY and CDR2 is SVGAGI (reference sequence). This CDR3 region has 13 residues. CDR3: CASSSDREETQYF. In DNA, the CDR3 is TGTGCCAGCAGTTCCGACAGGGAAGAGACCCAGTACTTC.

The V and J genes are TRBV7-3 and TRBJ2-1, with a possible D match to TRBD2 (10 bases). Per germline, CDR1 SGHTA and CDR2 FQGTGA. V lost 3 bases and J lost 6, with 27 bases in between. CDR3 length: 19 residues. The CDR3: CASSFRDRDASGSVNEQFF. CDR3 nucleotides: TGTGCCAGCAGCTTTCGGGACAGGGACGCTAGCGGGAGTGTCAATGAGCAGTTCTTC. The full variable domain, its missing parts supplied by reference TRBV7-3 and TRBJ2-1, is GAGVSQTPSNKVTEKGKYVELRCDPISGHTALYWYRQSLGQGPEFLIYFQGTGAADDSGLPNDRFFAVRPEGSVSTLKIQRTERGDSAVYLCASSFRDRDASGSVNEQFFGPGTRLTVL.

The chain uses TRBV9 and TRBJ2-3, with D maybe TRBD2 (5 bases). The CDR3 consists of 13 residues. In germline, CDR1 is SGDLS, CDR2 YYNGEE. Trimming stripped 7 bases from V and 9 bases from J, with 18 bases between. CDR3 region: CASGGYRDPTQYF. CDR3 bases: TGTGCCAGCGGCGGTTATCGGGATCCAACGCAGTATTTT.

The chain carries TRBV11-3 and TRBJ2-5; D is unresolved. The germline V gene encodes CDR1 SGHNT and CDR2 YENEEA. The CDR3 has 14 residues. V was pared by 7 bases and J by 0 bases, with 12 bases between. The CDR3 protein is CASTRAGHQETQYF. The DNA of the CDR3 is TGTGCCAGCACCCGTGCAGGCCACCAAGAGACCCAGTACTTC.

V usage is TRBV5-1 and J usage is TRBJ2-7; perhaps TRBD2 as D (5 bases). Trimming cost V 2 bases and J 5 bases, with 20 bases left between them. Germline lookup yields CDR1 SGHRS and CDR2 YFSETQ. This CDR3 comprises 16 residues. The CDR3 here is CASSFRLGPSGDEQYF. The CDR3 DNA reads as TGCGCCAGCAGCTTTCGTCTAGGCCCCTCCGGGGACGAGCAGTACTTC.

The chain combines TRBV2 with TRBJ2-7; 7 bases fit TRBD2. Germline-derived CDR1 and CDR2 are SNHLY and FYNNEI. The CDR3 spans 16 residues. Trimming cost V 4 bases and J 2 bases; bases outside gene matches: 11. CDR3 sequence (DNA): TGTGCCAGCAGTGGGGCGGGGAGGGAATCTACCTACGAGCAGTACTTC. It encodes CASSGAGRESTYEQYF.

The J gene is TRBJ2-7, the V gene TRBV11-3; D remains ambiguous. The CDR3 loop spans 14 amino acids. V was shortened by 5 bases and J by 3 bases, with 14 bases between the two germline ends. Germline CDR1 and CDR2: SGHNT and YENEEA. The CDR3 protein is CASSRYTENYEQYF. CDR3 nucleotides: TGTGCCAGCAGCAGATACACGGAGAACTACGAGCAGTACTTC. The full variable domain, its missing parts supplied by reference TRBV11-3 and TRBJ2-7, is EAGVVQSPRYKIIEKKQPVAFWCNPISGHNTLYWYLQNLGQGPELLIRYENEEAVDDSQLPKDRFSAERLKGVDSTLKIQPAELGDSAVYLCASSRYTENYEQYFGPGTRLTVT.